The 3 T cell receptor beta chains reported below all come from one sample, sequenced in a study of blood T cell repertoires in COVID-19 (dated by TCRdb to the early 2020s). The method behind the library was the immunoSEQ multiplex PCR assay. TCRdb obtained this table from immuneACCESS and retained in-frame rearrangements with V and J assigned. These tables miss some clones; where compared with another copy, unresolved V genes account for less than half of the shortfall, and the remainder is unexplained. The sample profile shows roughly 330,000 clones; roughly 86% of them were found once. The ten largest clones add up to approximately 9.3% of the sample. Source material: peripheral blood. These receptors were obtained from a man aged 25-45 years with COVID-19, enrolled during active disease.

This rearrangement joins TRBV30 to TRBJ1-5; TRBD1 might be the D (6 bases). The V gene lost 3 bases and the J gene lost 4 bases, with 16 bases spanning the gap. The CDR3 is 15 amino acids. Germline CDR1 and CDR2: GTSNPN and SVGIG (reference sequence). The CDR3 loop reads CAWSAQGLENQPQHF. The CDR3 DNA reads TGTGCCTGGAGCGCACAGGGATTAGAAAATCAGCCCCAGCATTTT.

The rearrangement uses TRBV5-1 and TRBJ2-2, with a weak D call TRBD2 (5 bases). Germline V lookup: CDR1 SGHRS, CDR2 YFSETQ. This CDR3 region has 14 residues. The V gene lost 5 bases and the J gene lost 2 bases, with 10 bases spanning the gap. The CDR3, as DNA: TGCGCCAGCAGACTAGTTTCAAACACCGGGGAGCTGTTTTTT. Its protein product is CASRLVSNTGELFF.

This chain connects TRBV5-6 to TRBJ1-3; maybe TRBD1 (5 bases). V was trimmed by 3 bases and J by 4 bases, leaving 20 bases between them. Per germline, CDR1 SGHDT and CDR2 YYEEEE. The CDR3 has 17 amino acids. The CDR3 protein is CASSSRRGGALGNTIYF. Written as DNA, the CDR3 is TGTGCCAGCAGCTCCCGAAGGGGAGGGGCCCTCGGAAACACCATATATTTT.